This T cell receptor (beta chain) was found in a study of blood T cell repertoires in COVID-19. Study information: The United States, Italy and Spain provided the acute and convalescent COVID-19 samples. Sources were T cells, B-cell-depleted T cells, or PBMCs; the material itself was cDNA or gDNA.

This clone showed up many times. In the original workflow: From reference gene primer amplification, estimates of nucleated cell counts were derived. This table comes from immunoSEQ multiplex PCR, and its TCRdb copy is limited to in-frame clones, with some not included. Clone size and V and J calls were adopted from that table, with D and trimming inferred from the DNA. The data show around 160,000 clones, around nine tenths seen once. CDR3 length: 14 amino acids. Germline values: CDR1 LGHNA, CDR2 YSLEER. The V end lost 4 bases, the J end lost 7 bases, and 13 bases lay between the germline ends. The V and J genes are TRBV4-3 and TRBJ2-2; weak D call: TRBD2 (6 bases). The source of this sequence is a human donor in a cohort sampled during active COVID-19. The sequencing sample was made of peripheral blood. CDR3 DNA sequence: TGCGCCAGCAGCCCGGGAGCCCGTGGCGGGGAGCTGTTTTTT. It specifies CASSPGARGGELFF.